The 20 T cell receptor beta chains below come from one sample, sequenced in a study of T cell repertoires in aging, cancer and after chemotherapy. A mixed TRB-A/B primer pool amplified rearranged TRB by multiplex touch-down PCR. TCRdb re-derived calls from the multiplex PCR reads in MiXCR, one entry per CDR3 protein. The sample yields approximately 2,000 distinct CDR3 sequences, about 16% seen once. Amplification of TCR beta used genomic DNA extracted from peripheral blood. The sample was blood. The origin of the receptors is a human donor with a solid tumor.

This clonotype counts as large. The J gene is TRBJ2-3, the V gene TRBV19; 8 bases fit TRBD1. Germline V gene sequence: CDR1 LNHDA, CDR2 SQIVND (reference sequence). This CDR3 has 16 amino acids. V shed 5 bases and J 1 base; nucleotides not matched to a gene: 8. CDR3 loop: CASSAFRGPGTDTQYF. The CDR3 DNA follows: TGTGCCAGTAGTGCCTTCAGGGGGCCGGGCACAGATACGCAGTATTTT.

The gene calls are TRBV20-1 and TRBJ1-1, with D unclear. Trimming stripped 5 bases from V and 0 bases from J, with 10 bases between. The CDR3 loop spans 13 amino acids. The germline V gene has CDR1 DFQATT and CDR2 SNEGSKA (reference sequence). The CDR3 region is CSASLVVNTEAFF. The CDR3, as DNA: TGCAGTGCTTCGCTGGTTGTGAACACTGAAGCTTTCTTT.

This clonotype has a handful of counts. CDR3 nucleotide sequence: TGCGCCAGCAGCTTGGACTTTTCCACTAACACCGGGGAGCTGTTTTTT. Its translation: CASSLDFSTNTGELFF. This chain connects TRBV5-1 to TRBJ2-2, with unresolved D. The CDR3 runs 16 residues. Looked up from germline, CDR1 is SGHRS and CDR2 is YFSETQ. Between the trimmed V and J ends, which lost 0 bases and 2 bases, there was a span of 11 bases.

By frequency in the sample, this clonotype is medium-sized (0.01 to 0.1%). The V and J genes are TRBV15 and TRBJ2-3, with D uncertain. There are 16 residues in the CDR3. V lost 5 bases and J lost 3, with 18 bases in between. Germline V gene sequence: CDR1 LNHNV, CDR2 YYDKDF (reference sequence). The CDR3 DNA follows: TGTGCCACCAGCTTAAGCCGGGCGTTGAGGACAGATACGCAGTATTTT. The encoded protein is CATSLSRALRTDTQYF. Together with reference TRBV15 and TRBJ2-3, the CDR3 gives the full variable domain: DAMVIQNPRYQVTQFGKPVTLSCSQTLNHNVMYWYQQKSSQAPKLLFHYYDKDFNNEADTPDNFQSRRPNTSFCFLDIRSPGLGDTAMYLCATSLSRALRTDTQYFGPGTRLTVL.

This clonotype is judged medium-sized. V is TRBV6-2 or TRBV6-3 and J is TRBJ2-1; 14 bases align to TRBD2. V lost 6 bases and J lost 7; bases outside the gene matches: 5. Germline CDR1 and CDR2: MNHEY and SVGEGT. This CDR3 has 15 residues. CDR3 region: CASSPRTSGGNEQFF. DNA for the CDR3: TGTGCCAGCAGCCCCAGGACTAGCGGGGGGAATGAGCAGTTCTTC.

This clonotype showed up just a few times. The CDR3 nucleotides are TGTGCCAGCAGCCCCCAGGGAACGAAGTACAATGAGCAGTTCTTC. Translation gives CASSPQGTKYNEQFF. J is TRBJ2-1 and V is TRBV5-4, with D possibly being TRBD1 (5 bases). Germline V gives CDR1 SGHNT, CDR2 YYREEE (reference sequence). V lost 4 bases to trimming and J lost 4 bases, with 15 bases between them. This CDR3 has 15 residues.

This clonotype was observed a few times. The rearrangement links TRBV5-4 to TRBJ2-1, with TRBD1 matching over 7 bases. There are 16 residues in the CDR3. J gave up 6 bases and V 0 bases, and 9 bases lay outside the gene matches. Germline V lookup: CDR1 SGHNT, CDR2 YYREEE (reference sequence). This CDR3 reads CASSLAADRVSNEQFF. The CDR3 DNA is TGTGCCAGCAGCTTGGCCGCTGACAGGGTGTCCAATGAGCAGTTCTTC.

This clonotype is deemed large. The gene calls are TRBV7-2 and TRBJ2-3; D unresolved. CDR1 is SGHTA and CDR2 is FQGNSA in the germline V gene. This CDR3 has 16 residues. With 3 bases removed from V and 1 base from J, the gap between germline ends came to 14 bases. Here the CDR3 reads CASSFRSHLRTDTQYF. The CDR3 DNA reads TGTGCCAGCAGCTTCCGTAGCCACCTCCGCACAGATACGCAGTATTTT.

By frequency in the sample, this clonotype is medium-sized. The chain is built from TRBV27 and TRBJ2-2; TRBD2 matches 10 bases. The CDR3 is 18 amino acids. With V trimmed by 5 bases and J by 6 bases, 15 bases remained unmatched. CDR1 MNHEY and CDR2 SMNVEV come from the germline V gene (reference sequence). In nucleotides, the CDR3 is TGTGCCAGCAGTACTCCCCGGCTAGCGGGAGTAGGTGCCGGGGAGCTGTTTTTT. Its translation is CASSTPRLAGVGAGELFF.

By sample share, this clonotype is medium-sized. This rearrangement joins TRBV20-1 to TRBJ2-7, with 13 positions matching TRBD2. CDR1 is DFQATT, CDR2 SNEGSKA, per germline (reference sequence). CDR3 length equals 14 residues. V was pared by 3 bases and J by 7 bases, with 6 bases of the junction left unmatched. Here the CDR3 DNA reads TGCAGTGCTAGGGCCGGGACTAGCGGGGAGGAGCAGTACTTC. Its protein product is CSARAGTSGEEQYF.

This chain uses TRBV4-2 with TRBJ2-1; 15 nucleotides match TRBD2. The CDR3 loop spans 16 amino acids. The germline gives CDR1 LGHNA, CDR2 YNFKEQ. The J segment lost 6 bases and the V segment lost 1 base, leaving 1 base of the junction unmatched. This CDR3 reads CASSQGTSGGANEQFF. The CDR3 DNA reads TGTGCCAGCAGCCAAGGGACTAGCGGGGGGGCCAATGAGCAGTTCTTC.

Sample share makes this clonotype medium-sized. The genes are TRBV20-1 and TRBJ1-1; tentatively, D is TRBD1 (5 bases). Germline V gene sequence: CDR1 DFQATT, CDR2 SNEGSKA (reference sequence). V was cut by 0 bases and J by 6 bases, with 14 bases left in between. This CDR3 is built from 14 residues. The CDR3 spells CSARDDQGSAEAFF. The CDR3 DNA reads as TGCAGTGCTAGAGATGATCAGGGTAGCGCTGAAGCTTTCTTT.

A word on this clonotype: Germline and junction disagree at one end, which may indicate a read error. The chain links TRBV4-3 to TRBJ1-1, with D hard to call. Germline V gene data show CDR1 as LGHNA and CDR2 as YSLEER. The CDR3 runs 14 residues. Here the CDR3 reads CASSHGLGNAEAFF. CDR3 nucleotides: TGCGCCAGCAGCCACGGCTTGGGGAACGCTGAAGCTTTCTTT.

This clonotype is large. This chain links TRBV6-5 with TRBJ2-7; perhaps TRBD1 as D (7 bases). This CDR3 is 16 amino acids long. V was clipped by 2 bases and J by 1 base, with 15 bases between them. Germline loops: CDR1 MNHEY, CDR2 SVGAGI. CDR3 protein: CASSYLGGGRSYEQYF. CDR3 nucleotides: TGTGCCAGCAGTTACCTCGGAGGGGGCAGATCCTACGAGCAGTACTTC.

Points on this clonotype: A clone one base away is much larger, so this may be a read error. CDR3: CANTLLDGSNQPQHF. The CDR3 bases are TGTGCCAATACTCTTCTGGACGGTAGCAATCAGCCCCAGCATTTT. This chain links TRBV19 with TRBJ1-5, with D unresolved. CDR1 and CDR2 (germline): LNHDA, SQIVND (reference sequence). V was clipped by 10 bases and J by 0 bases, with 16 bases between them. There are 15 residues in the CDR3.

This clonotype was seen more than once but under ten times. In DNA form, the CDR3 reads TGTGCCAGCAGCTTGCCAGGGGGAGAGGGCACTGAAGCTTTCTTT. Its translation is CASSLPGGEGTEAFF. The chain couples TRBV5-4 to TRBJ1-1; 7 nucleotides line up with TRBD1. There are 15 residues in the CDR3. Looked up from germline, CDR1 is SGHNT and CDR2 is YYREEE (reference sequence). V lost 1 base to trimming and J lost 4 bases; unmatched junction nucleotides: 7. The complete variable domain, with remaining parts taken from reference TRBV5-4 and TRBJ1-1, reads ETGVTQSPTHLIKTRGQQVTLRCSSQSGHNTVSWYQQALGQGPQFIFQYYREEENGRGNFPPRFSGLQFPNYSSELNVNALELDDSALYLCASSLPGGEGTEAFFGQGTRLTVV.

The CDR3 here is CASSSSQGLTTGELFF. In DNA form, the CDR3 reads TGTGCCAGCAGTTCTTCCCAGGGCTTGACTACCGGGGAGCTGTTTTTT. The chain has TRBV28 and TRBJ2-2, with D perhaps matching TRBD1 (5 bases). The germline V gene has CDR1 MDHEN and CDR2 SYDVKM. The V end lost 4 bases, the J end lost 5 bases, and 17 bases lay between the germline ends. This CDR3 has 16 amino acids.

This clonotype rates as medium-sized (0.01 to 0.1%). The chain has TRBV14 and TRBJ1-2; D unresolved. V lost 1 base and J 8 bases, leaving 11 bases between the germline ends. Germline V lookup: CDR1 SGHDN, CDR2 FVKESK. The CDR3 has 13 residues. CDR3 residues: CASSQVPAGGYTF. Here the CDR3 DNA reads TGTGCCAGCAGCCAAGTCCCCGCTGGAGGCTACACCTTC.

The V call is TRBV20-1, the J call TRBJ2-5; 7 bases map to TRBD2. This CDR3 has 15 amino acids. Germline lookup yields CDR1 DFQATT and CDR2 SNEGSKA (reference sequence). Germline trimming cut 0 bases from V and 1 base from J; bases unmatched to any gene: 5. The CDR3 region is CSARDYSGAQETQYF. The CDR3 DNA reads as TGCAGTGCTAGAGATTACAGCGGGGCCCAAGAGACCCAGTACTTC.

This clonotype has just a few counts. The chain links TRBV7-3 to TRBJ2-3; 8 positions match TRBD2. The CDR3 extends over 15 amino acids. Germline V gene data show CDR1 as SGHTA and CDR2 as FQGTGA. The V and J ends lost 0 bases and 2 bases, in that order; junction bases with no gene match: 1. CDR3 in DNA: TGTGCCAGCAGCTTAACCGGGGGGGCCACAGATACGCAGTATTTT. Translating it yields CASSLTGGATDTQYF.